The TCR beta chain described here comes from a study of blood T cell repertoires in COVID-19. As processed by the authors: It was from reference gene primer amplification that nucleated cell counts were estimated. The table came from immunoSEQ multiplex PCR; TCRdb's copy has only in-frame clones and leaves some out. V and J calls and clone size are given by that table; D and trimming were obtained from the DNA. The table has 200,000 to 250,000 clones, about 80% seen once. The CDR3 has 14 residues. Germline V lookup: CDR1 MNHNS, CDR2 SASEGT. Trimming took 2 bases from V and 6 from J, leaving 11 bases between them.

The sequence derives from a man older than 75 with acute or convalescent COVID-19. The material sequenced was peripheral blood. The chain recombines TRBV6-1 with TRBJ2-1; the D gene is possibly TRBD1 (5 bases). The CDR3 is CASSEQGGRNEQFF. CDR3 DNA: TGTGCCAGCAGTGAACAGGGCGGACGCAATGAGCAGTTCTTC.